What follows describes a single T cell receptor (beta chain). Antigen specificity is unknown. After constant-region reverse-primer amplification, full-length variable regions underwent semi-nested PCR with Nested Universal Primer A. TCRdb redid the calling of the 5' RACE reads with MiXCR, one entry per CDR3 protein. The sample consists of tens of thousands of distinct CDR3 sequences, under 40% of them appearing once. The study's findings and limits: Whole repertoires were not studied in the larger cohort, only one V-J beta rearrangement.

Purified naive CD4+ T cells were depleted of CD25+ Tregs. The sequence came from a female donor with breast cancer. Input material: tumor-infiltrating naive CD4+ T cells sorted from the breast tumor. Described subset: naive CD4+ T cells, CD4+CD45RA+CD25-.

The CDR3: CASSLRLAVHEQFF. CDR3 nucleotide sequence: TGTGCCAGCAGTTTAAGACTAGCGGTCCATGAGCAGTTCTTC. This chain connects TRBV12-3 or TRBV12-4 to TRBJ2-1, with TRBD2 matching over 9 bases. The CDR3 sequence is 14 residues long. Trimming cost V 2 bases and J 8 bases; bases outside gene matches: 4.